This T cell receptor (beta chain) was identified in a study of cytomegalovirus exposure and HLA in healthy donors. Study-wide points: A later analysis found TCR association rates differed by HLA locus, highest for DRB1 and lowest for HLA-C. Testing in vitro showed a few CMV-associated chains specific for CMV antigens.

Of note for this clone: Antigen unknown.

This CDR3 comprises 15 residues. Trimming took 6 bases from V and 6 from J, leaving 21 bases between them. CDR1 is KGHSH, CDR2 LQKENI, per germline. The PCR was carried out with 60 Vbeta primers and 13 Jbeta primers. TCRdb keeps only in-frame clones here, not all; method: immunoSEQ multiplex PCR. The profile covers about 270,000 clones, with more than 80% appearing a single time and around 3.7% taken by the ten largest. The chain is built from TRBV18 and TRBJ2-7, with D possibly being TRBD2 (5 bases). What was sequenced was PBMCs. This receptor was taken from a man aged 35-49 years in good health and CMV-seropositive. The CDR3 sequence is CASSPSGSGAGEQYF. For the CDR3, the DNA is TGTGCCAGCTCCCCCTCGGGGTCGGGCGCCGGCGAGCAGTACTTC.